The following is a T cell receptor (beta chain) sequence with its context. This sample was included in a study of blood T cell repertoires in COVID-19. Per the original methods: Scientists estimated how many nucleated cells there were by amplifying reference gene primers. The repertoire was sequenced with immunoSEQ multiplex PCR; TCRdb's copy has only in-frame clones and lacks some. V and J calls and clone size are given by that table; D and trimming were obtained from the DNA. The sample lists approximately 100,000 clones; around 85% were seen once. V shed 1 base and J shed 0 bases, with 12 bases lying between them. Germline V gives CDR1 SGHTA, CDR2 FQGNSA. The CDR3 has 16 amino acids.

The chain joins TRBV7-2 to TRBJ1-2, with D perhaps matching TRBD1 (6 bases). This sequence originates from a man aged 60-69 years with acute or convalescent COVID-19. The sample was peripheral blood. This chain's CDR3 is CASSLGPTGSNYGYTF. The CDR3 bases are TGTGCCAGCAGCTTAGGTCCCACAGGGTCTAACTATGGCTACACCTTC.